The rows below give T cell receptor beta chains drawn from one sample of a study of T cells in Graves' hyperthyroidism and ophthalmopathy. TCRdb re-analysed the multiplex PCR reads in MiXCR, keeping a single row per CDR3 protein. Of approximately 500,000 distinct CDR3 sequences listed, 46% were seen once; the top ten hold around 7.7%. Sequencing input: peripheral blood or thyroid tissue (not recorded which). Receptors originate from a woman between 18 and 29 years old with Graves' hyperthyroidism. Each CDR3 is given without its conserved first and last residue. The D gene is left open where the match is weak.

d_call,j_call,v_call,cdr3_aa
-,TRBJ1-4,TRBV2,ASSFGTVMNEKLF
-,TRBJ2-2,TRBV13,ASSLESIKRTGELF
-,TRBJ2-2,TRBV20-1,SARGGLAENTGELF
-,TRBJ1-5,TRBV6-2/TRBV6-3,ASSYLAGSTETQH
-,TRBJ2-7,TRBV29-1,SVEGRKGEPNEQY
-,TRBJ2-2,TRBV5-8,ASSPVGGANTGELF
-,TRBJ1-5,TRBV3-1,ASSQSTRGHQPQH
-,TRBJ2-7,TRBV6-2/TRBV6-3,AGIQGGPGSSEQY
TRBD1,TRBJ2-5,TRBV10-3,ANGTGGYETQY
-,TRBJ2-5,TRBV27,ASRDYQETQY
TRBD1,TRBJ1-5,TRBV27,ASSPQGVVQPQH
TRBD1,TRBJ2-7,TRBV10-3,AISDGTGGNYEQY
-,TRBJ2-5,TRBV7-8,ASALGKETQY
-,TRBJ2-5,TRBV7-9,ASSLAQN
TRBD2,TRBJ2-2,TRBV7-9,ASSPTSGRGTGELF
TRBD2,TRBJ2-5,TRBV11-1,ASRKEVAGGPAETQY
TRBD2,TRBJ2-3,TRBV24-1,ATSDSTSGSTMDTQY
TRBD1,TRBJ1-2,TRBV12-3/TRBV12-4,ASSLRQGTDYGYT
-,TRBJ1-4,TRBV13,ASSLGRGRAKLF
-,TRBJ1-1,TRBV6-5,ATWERAEAF
TRBD1,TRBJ1-1,TRBV28,ASKWTGGITEAF
-,TRBJ2-7,TRBV29-1,SVHLALGDEQY
-,TRBJ1-5,TRBV7-2,ASSRRDGRTYSNQPQH
TRBD2,TRBJ2-2,TRBV7-3,ASSTDGLAGDDTGELF
-,TRBJ1-6,TRBV24-1,ATSDTGPNSPLH
-,-,TRBV5-8,ASSTPDKNTEAF
-,TRBJ2-7,TRBV25-1,ASSEVGVSYEQY
TRBD1,TRBJ1-1,TRBV20-1,SARRGLWTEAF
TRBD2,TRBJ2-7,TRBV7-9,ASSYDGLALEQY